This T cell receptor (beta chain) was recovered during a study of Ad26.COV2.S vaccination and SARS-CoV-2 variants. For the study at large: Participants got Ad26.COV2.S intramuscularly, once or twice 56 days apart. Findings of the study overall: Non-spike TCR breadth was similar in vaccine and placebo recipients.

Some clones are missing from TCRdb's copy, which holds only in-frame ones; the method was immunoSEQ multiplex PCR. There are a few hundred thousand clones in the sample; 88% occur only once, and about 3.5% lies in the top ten. A word on this clone: Its antigen is currently unknown.

Trimming shortened V by 2 bases and J by 4 bases, and 11 bases separated the two germline ends. The CDR3 runs to 14 residues. From germline, CDR1 is MNHEY and CDR2 SVGEGT. The treatment was: 19 received Ad26.COV2.S at low or high dose, single or two shots; a few received placebo; per-sample allocation not given. Specimens were obtained on day 63 following the first vaccine or placebo injection. The TCR was taken from a person aged 18-65 years who received the Ad26.COV2.S COVID-19 vaccine or a placebo. The chain is built from TRBV6-2 or TRBV6-3 and TRBJ2-5; perhaps TRBD1 as D (6 bases). Here the sequenced sample was peripheral blood, taken in a trial of Ad26.COV2.S vaccine versus placebo. CDR3 region: CASSYPDRRETQYF. CDR3 coding DNA: TGTGCCAGCAGTTACCCGGACAGAAGAGAGACCCAGTACTTC.